This T cell receptor (beta chain) was documented in a study of T cells in Graves' hyperthyroidism and ophthalmopathy. From RNA transcripts, TCR beta CDR3 regions were amplified. Carried out on the TCR CDR3, a first-round RT-PCR used the HTBI primer set. Using its own MiXCR run on the multiplex PCR reads, TCRdb lists one record per CDR3 protein. Among hundreds of thousands of distinct CDR3 sequences listed, under 60% were seen once. After removal of 6 bases from V and 7 bases from J, the junction contained 12 bases not matched to a gene. Germline V gene data show CDR1 as SGHVS and CDR2 as FNYEAQ. CDR3 length: 14 residues.

The specimen was peripheral blood or thyroid tissue (not recorded which). This TCR was recovered from a woman between 18 and 29 years old with Graves' hyperthyroidism. The chain links TRBV7-6 to TRBJ2-7, with 7 bases matching TRBD1. The CDR3 loop reads CASSSTTGVVEQYF. DNA for the CDR3: TGTGCCAGCAGTTCCACAACAGGGGTGGTAGAGCAGTACTTC. Looking up the rest from reference TRBV7-6 and TRBJ2-7 gives the full variable domain: GAGVSQSPRYKVTKRGQDVALRCDPISGHVSLYWYRQALGQGPEFLTYFNYEAQQDKSGLPNDRFSAERPEGSISTLTIQRTEQRDSAMYRCASSSTTGVVEQYFGPGTRLTVT.